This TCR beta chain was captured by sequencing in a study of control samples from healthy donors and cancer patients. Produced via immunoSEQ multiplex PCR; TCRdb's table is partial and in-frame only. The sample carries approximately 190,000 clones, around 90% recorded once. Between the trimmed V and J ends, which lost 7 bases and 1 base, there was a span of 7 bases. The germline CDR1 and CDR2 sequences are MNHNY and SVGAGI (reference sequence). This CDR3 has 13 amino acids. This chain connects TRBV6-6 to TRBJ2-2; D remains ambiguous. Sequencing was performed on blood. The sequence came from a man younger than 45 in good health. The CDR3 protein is CASNKMNTGELFF. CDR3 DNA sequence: TGTGCCAGCAACAAAATGAACACCGGGGAGCTGTTTTTT.